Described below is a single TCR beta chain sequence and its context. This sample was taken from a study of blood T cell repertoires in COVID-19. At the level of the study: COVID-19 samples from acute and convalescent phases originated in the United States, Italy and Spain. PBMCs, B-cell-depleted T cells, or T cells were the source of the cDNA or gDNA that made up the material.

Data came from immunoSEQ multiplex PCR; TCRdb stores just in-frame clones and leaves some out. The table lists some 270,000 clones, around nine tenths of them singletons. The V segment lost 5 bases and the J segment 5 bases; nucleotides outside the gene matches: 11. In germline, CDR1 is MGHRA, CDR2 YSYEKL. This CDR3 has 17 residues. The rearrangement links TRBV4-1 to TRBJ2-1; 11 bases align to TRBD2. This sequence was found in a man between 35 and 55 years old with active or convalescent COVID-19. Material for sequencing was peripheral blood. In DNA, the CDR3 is TGCGCCAGCAGCTCAAATAGCGGGGGGGATCTCGACAATGAGCAGTTCTTC. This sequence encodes CASSSNSGGDLDNEQFF.